Sequencing of this T cell receptor beta chain was carried out in a study of response to subunit inactivated influenza vaccine. This CDR3 has 15 residues. Per germline, CDR1 SEHNR and CDR2 FQNEAQ (reference sequence). Germline trimming cut 5 bases from V and 7 bases from J; bases unmatched to any gene: 6. A few counts support this clonotype. TCRdb independently ran MiXCR on the RT-PCR reads; one entry per CDR3 protein. The sample has approximately 500,000 distinct CDR3 sequences; roughly a quarter are singletons. These data were also reused for a study on T cells expressing NK-cell markers. That paper notes: The authors generated TCR beta cDNA through 5'RACE template switching with UMIs. Sorted CD3+CD56+NKG2C+, CD3+CD56+NKG2C- and CD3+CD56-NKG2C+ T cells supplied TCR beta repertoires.

The sequence came from a man aged 45-60 years who received an inactivated influenza vaccine. The chain employs TRBV7-9 and TRBJ1-5, with 12 positions matching TRBD1. Sequences were derived from CD4+ T cells sorted from PBMCs, sampled about 13 days after vaccination. The CDR3 DNA is TGTGCCAGCAGCGCGGGACAGGGGGCAGGACAGCCCCAGCATTTT. This encodes CASSAGQGAGQPQHF.